This passage covers 21 T cell receptor beta chains from one sample sequenced in a study of shared clonotypes between healthy human individuals. Clones were sequenced by immunoSEQ multiplex PCR, and TCRdb holds only the in-frame ones, with some missing. Of more than 2 million clones in the sample, roughly 95% were seen once. Sequenced: naive CD4+ T cells sorted from blood. Stated subset: CD45RA+ positively selected. All receptors derive from a young man in good health.

The gene calls are TRBV30 and TRBJ1-2; tentatively, D is TRBD1 (6 bases). Trimming removed 5 bases at V and 8 bases at J, with 18 bases between. This CDR3 spans 13 amino acids. The germline V gene encodes CDR1 GTSNPN and CDR2 SVGIG (reference sequence). CDR3 residues: CAWSTRGVLGYTF. The CDR3, as DNA: TGTGCCTGGTCTACAAGGGGGGTATTGGGCTACACCTTC.

The chain employs TRBV6-5 and TRBJ2-2; D is undetermined. Trimming left V 4 bases short and J 3 bases short, with 3 bases between. Germline V gene data show CDR1 as MNHEY and CDR2 as SVGAGI. The length of the CDR3 is 12 residues. The CDR3 DNA sequence: TGTGCCAGCAGTTTATACACCGGGGAGCTGTTTTTT. Translating gives CASSLYTGELFF.

In its sample, this clone was seen once. The V gene is TRBV19, the J gene TRBJ2-7; perhaps TRBD1 as D (5 bases). This CDR3 contains 15 residues. V lost 1 base and J lost 3, with 13 bases in between. Germline loops: CDR1 LNHDA, CDR2 SQIVND (reference sequence). As DNA, the CDR3 is TGTGCCAGTAGTATAGGGCTAGGGGCAGACTACGAGCAGTACTTC. Translating it yields CASSIGLGADYEQYF.

The V and J genes are TRBV28 and TRBJ2-1; TRBD2 is a possible D gene (6 bases). Germline V gene sequence: CDR1 MDHEN, CDR2 SYDVKM. The CDR3 is 13 residues long. V lost 2 bases and J lost 9, with 11 bases in between. The CDR3 sequence is CASSLGGAAEQFF. CDR3 nucleotide sequence: TGTGCCAGCAGTTTAGGAGGGGCGGCTGAGCAGTTCTTC.

This chain connects TRBV30 to TRBJ2-7; a weak D match, TRBD1 (6 bases). The CDR3 sequence is 15 residues long. V was shortened by 2 bases and J by 3 bases, with 17 bases between the two germline ends. The germline V gene encodes CDR1 GTSNPN and CDR2 SVGIG (reference sequence). CDR3 amino acids: CAWSRLRVRGYEQYF. In DNA, the CDR3 is TGTGCCTGGAGTAGGTTGAGGGTCAGGGGCTACGAGCAGTACTTC.

The genes are TRBV5-1 and TRBJ2-1; no clear D gene. Germline V lookup: CDR1 SGHRS, CDR2 YFSETQ. CDR3 length: 12 amino acids. V shed 4 bases and J shed 15 bases, with 17 bases lying between them. CDR3 DNA: TGCGCCAGCAGCCCCGACTTTCCCCCCCGGTTCTTC. The encoded protein is CASSPDFPPRFF.

Turning to this clone: This sample includes further DNA sequences coding for the same CDR3. V and J are TRBV25-1 and TRBJ1-1, with a tentative D call TRBD1 (6 bases). Per germline, CDR1 MGHDK and CDR2 SYGVNS. The CDR3 covers 14 residues. The germline V and J ends were trimmed by 2 bases and 0 bases, with 7 bases remaining between them. DNA of the CDR3: TGTGCCAGCAGTGAAACAGGGATGAACACTGAAGCTTTCTTT. This translates into CASSETGMNTEAFF.

About this clone: The junction does not match germline at one end; this may be a read error. The chain links TRBV30 to TRBJ2-3, with 8 bases aligning to TRBD1. CDR3 length: 16 residues. CDR1 is GTSNPN, CDR2 SVGIG, per germline (reference sequence). Here the CDR3 reads CAWSAGQGLGTDTQYF. In DNA, the CDR3 is TGTGCCTGGAGTGCAGGACAGGGCCTAGGCACGGATACGCAGTATTTT. Based on the CDR3 plus reference TRBV30 and TRBJ2-3, the full variable domain is SQTIHQWPATLVQPVGSPLSLECTVEGTSNPNLYWYRQAAGRGLQLLFYSVGIGQISSEVPQNLSASRPQDRQFILSSKKLLLSDSGFYLCAWSAGQGLGTDTQYFGPGTRLTVL.

The chain combines TRBV29-1 with TRBJ1-4; TRBD1 might be the D (5 bases). The CDR3 has 14 amino acids. Trimming removed 6 bases at V and 0 bases at J, with 11 bases between. The V gene's germline CDR1 is SQVTM and CDR2 ANQGSEA. CDR3: CSVRRGATNEKLFF. Here the CDR3 DNA reads TGCAGCGTCCGAAGGGGTGCAACTAATGAAAAACTGTTTTTT.

V usage is TRBV25-1 and J usage is TRBJ2-7; no clear D gene. Germline V CDR1 and CDR2: MGHDK, SYGVNS. The CDR3 has 14 amino acids. The germline V and J ends were trimmed by 3 bases and 3 bases, with 12 bases remaining between them. CDR3 sequence (DNA): TGTGCCAGCAGTGAGGCCGTAGGGTACTACGAGCAGTACTTC. Amino acid sequence: CASSEAVGYYEQYF.

V usage is TRBV6-1 and J usage is TRBJ2-7; perhaps TRBD2 as D (6 bases). This CDR3 has 14 amino acids. CDR1 is MNHNS and CDR2 is SASEGT in the germline V gene. V was shortened by 1 base and J by 5 bases, with 12 bases between the two germline ends. This CDR3 is CASSEGRSGDEQYF. Here the CDR3 DNA reads TGTGCCAGCAGTGAAGGTCGATCGGGGGACGAGCAGTACTTC.

This rearrangement joins TRBV7-2 to TRBJ1-3, with D possibly TRBD1 on 5 matching bases. The CDR3 sequence is 14 residues long. Trimming removed 6 bases from V and 3 bases from J, with 12 bases in between. Germline V lookup: CDR1 SGHTA, CDR2 FQGNSA. The CDR3 sequence is CASSTGTVGNTIYF. The DNA for the CDR3 is TGTGCCAGCAGTACCGGGACCGTTGGAAACACCATATATTTT.

The chain links TRBV5-8 to TRBJ2-7, with D possibly called TRBD1 or TRBD2 (5 bases each). The CDR3 contains 15 residues. V lost 0 bases to trimming and J lost 0 bases, with 10 bases between them. The germline V gene has CDR1 SGHTS and CDR2 YDEGEE. The CDR3 loop reads CASSLAGPLSYEQYF. DNA for the CDR3: TGTGCCAGCAGCTTGGCGGGACCTCTCTCCTACGAGCAGTACTTC.

A note on this clone: Different DNA sequences within this sample yield the same CDR3. The chain combines TRBV18 with TRBJ1-2, with a tentative D call TRBD1 (5 bases). Germline CDR1 is KGHSH and CDR2 is LQKENI. CDR3 length: 13 residues. Trimming took 2 bases from V and 8 from J, leaving 12 bases between them. The CDR3 DNA sequence: TGTGCCAGCTCACCAAGACAAGGGGAAGGCTACACCTTC. Protein sequence: CASSPRQGEGYTF. The whole variable domain, filled in from reference TRBV18 and TRBJ1-2, reads NAGVMQNPRHLVRRRGQEARLRCSPMKGHSHVYWYRQLPEEGLKFMVYLQKENIIDESGMPKERFSAEFPKEGPSILRIQQVVRGDSAAYFCASSPRQGEGYTFGSGTRLTVV.

This chain connects TRBV28 to TRBJ1-5; TRBD1 matches 7 bases. Germline values: CDR1 MDHEN, CDR2 SYDVKM. J was trimmed by 11 bases and V by 2 bases; bases with no gene match: 12. The CDR3 has 15 amino acids. CDR3 in DNA: TGTGCCAGCAGTTTAGTAGACAGGGCCCCTTCGGCCCAGCATTTT. The encoded protein is CASSLVDRAPSAQHF. The whole variable domain, filled in from reference TRBV28 and TRBJ1-5, reads DVKVTQSSRYLVKRTGEKVFLECVQDMDHENMFWYRQDPGLGLRLIYFSYDVKMKEKGDIPEGYSVSREKKERFSLILESASTNQTSMYLCASSLVDRAPSAQHFGDGTRLSIL.

This clone was recorded a few times. The chain links TRBV30 to TRBJ2-7, with 11 bases lining up with TRBD2. Germline lookup yields CDR1 GTSNPN and CDR2 SVGIG (reference sequence). The CDR3 consists of 16 residues. Trimming removed 5 bases from V and 6 bases from J; junction bases left unmatched: 15. DNA for the CDR3: TGTGCCTGGGAGACTAGCGGGATTATTTTCTCGGGCGAGCAGTACTTC. Amino acid sequence: CAWETSGIIFSGEQYF.

The rearrangement uses TRBV7-6 and TRBJ2-5; no clear D. The CDR3 extends over 13 amino acids. CDR1 and CDR2 (germline): SGHVS, FNYEAQ. V dropped 1 base and J dropped 5 bases, with 8 bases sitting between them. The CDR3 coding sequence is TGTGCCAGCAGCTTAGGGCCAAGGGAGACCCAGTACTTC. It is translated as CASSLGPRETQYF. The variable domain in full, with the rest retrieved from reference TRBV7-6 and TRBJ2-5, is GAGVSQSPRYKVTKRGQDVALRCDPISGHVSLYWYRQALGQGPEFLTYFNYEAQQDKSGLPNDRFSAERPEGSISTLTIQRTEQRDSAMYRCASSLGPRETQYFGPGTRLLVL.

The rearrangement joins TRBV5-1 to TRBJ2-5, with 7 bases lining up with TRBD1. V was clipped by 5 bases and J by 1 base; unmatched bases: 5. Germline V gene lookup returns CDR1 SGHRS and CDR2 YFSETQ. This CDR3 has 14 amino acids. The CDR3: CASSPWDSQETQYF. CDR3 in DNA: TGCGCCAGCAGTCCCTGGGACAGCCAAGAGACCCAGTACTTC.

The rearrangement uses TRBV9 and TRBJ2-2, with 15 bases fitting TRBD2. J was trimmed by 9 bases and V by 4 bases; bases with no gene match: 7. The germline V gene has CDR1 SGDLS and CDR2 YYNGEE. The CDR3 totals 16 residues. CDR3 DNA sequence: TGTGCCAGCAGCCCGCGGACTAGCGGGGGGGTCCGGGAGCTGTTTTTT. It is translated as CASSPRTSGGVRELFF. Filled out from reference TRBV9 and TRBJ2-2, the complete variable domain reads DSGVTQTPKHLITATGQRVTLRCSPRSGDLSVYWYQQSLDQGLQFLIQYYNGEERAKGNILERFSAQQFPDLHSELNLSSLELGDSALYFCASSPRTSGGVRELFFGEGSRLTVL.

This clone was picked up one time. This chain links TRBV7-9 with TRBJ2-5, with unresolved D. V was cut by 3 bases and J by 3 bases, with 14 bases left in between. There are 15 residues in the CDR3. Germline loops: CDR1 SEHNR, CDR2 FQNEAQ (reference sequence). CDR3 coding DNA: TGTGCCAGCAGCTTCGTCCCAACCAGAGAAGAGACCCAGTACTTC. It translates to CASSFVPTREETQYF.

The chain recombines TRBV2 with TRBJ1-6; possible D gene TRBD1, 6 bases. CDR3 length: 15 amino acids. V was trimmed by 9 bases and J by 7 bases, leaving 19 bases between them. Germline CDR1 is SNHLY and CDR2 is FYNNEI. The CDR3 DNA follows: TGTGCCAGTTCAACAGGGTCTCCCCAAAATTCACCCCTCCACTTT. Its translation is CASSTGSPQNSPLHF. Looking up the rest from reference TRBV2 and TRBJ1-6 gives the full variable domain: EPEVTQTPSHQVTQMGQEVILRCVPISNHLYFYWYRQILGQKVEFLVSFYNNEISEKSEIFDDQFSVERPDGSNFTLKIRSTKLEDSAMYFCASSTGSPQNSPLHFGNGTRLTVT.